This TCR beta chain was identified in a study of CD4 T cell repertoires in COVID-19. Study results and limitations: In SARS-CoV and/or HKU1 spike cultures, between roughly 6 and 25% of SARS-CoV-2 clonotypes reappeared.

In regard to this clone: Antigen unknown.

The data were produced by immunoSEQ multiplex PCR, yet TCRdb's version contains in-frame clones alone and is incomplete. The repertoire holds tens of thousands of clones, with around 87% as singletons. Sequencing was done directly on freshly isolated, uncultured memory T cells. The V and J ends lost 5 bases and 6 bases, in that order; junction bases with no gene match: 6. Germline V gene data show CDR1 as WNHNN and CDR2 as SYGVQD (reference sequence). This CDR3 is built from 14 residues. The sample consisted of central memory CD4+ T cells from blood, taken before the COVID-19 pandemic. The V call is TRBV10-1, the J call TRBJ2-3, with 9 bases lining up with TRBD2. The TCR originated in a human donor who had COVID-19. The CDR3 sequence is CASSKAGGLDTQYF. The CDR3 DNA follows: TGCGCCAGCAGTAAAGCGGGAGGTTTGGATACGCAGTATTTT.